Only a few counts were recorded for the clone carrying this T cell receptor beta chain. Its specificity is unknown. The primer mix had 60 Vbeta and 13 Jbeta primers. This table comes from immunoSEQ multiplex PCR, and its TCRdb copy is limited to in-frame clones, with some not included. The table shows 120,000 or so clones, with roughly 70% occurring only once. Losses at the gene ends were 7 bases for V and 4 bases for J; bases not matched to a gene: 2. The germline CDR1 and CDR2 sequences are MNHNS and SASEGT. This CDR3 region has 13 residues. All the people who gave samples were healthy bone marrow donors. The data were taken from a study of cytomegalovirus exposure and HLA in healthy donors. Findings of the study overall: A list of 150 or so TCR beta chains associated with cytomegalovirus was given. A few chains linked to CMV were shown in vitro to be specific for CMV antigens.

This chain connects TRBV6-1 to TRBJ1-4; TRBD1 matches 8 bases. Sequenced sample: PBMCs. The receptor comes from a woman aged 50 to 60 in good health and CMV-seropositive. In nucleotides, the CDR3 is TGTGCCAGCAAACAGGGGGTTAATGAAAAACTGTTTTTT. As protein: CASKQGVNEKLFF.